The 21 T cell receptor beta chains in this list originate from one sample, sequenced in a study of cytomegalovirus exposure and HLA in healthy donors. PCR amplification relied on 60 Vbeta primers (plus 13 Jbeta primers). Sequencing used immunoSEQ multiplex PCR; TCRdb keeps in-frame clones, though not all of them. The profile shows some 150,000 clones, approximately 79% of them singletons. The sequenced sample was PBMCs. These receptors all come from a woman between 25 and 40 years old in good health and CMV-seronegative.

V usage is TRBV15 and J usage is TRBJ2-3; a possible D gene is TRBD1 (6 bases). Germline V CDR1 and CDR2: LNHNV, YYDKDF (reference sequence). Trimming cost V 3 bases and J 0 bases, with 19 bases left between them. The CDR3 covers 18 residues. CDR3 region: CATSRGDPGTTSTDTQYF. CDR3 bases: TGTGCCACCAGCAGGGGCGACCCAGGGACAACTAGCACAGATACGCAGTATTTT.

This clone was detected once. The rearrangement links TRBV7-2 to TRBJ2-5; 7 nucleotides align to TRBD1. Losses at the gene ends were 5 bases for V and 4 bases for J; bases not matched to a gene: 7. Germline V lookup: CDR1 SGHTA, CDR2 FQGNSA. This CDR3 is built from 14 residues. In nucleotides, the CDR3 is TGTGCCAGCAGCGTAGTAAAGGGGGCAGAGACCCAGTACTTC. The encoded protein is CASSVVKGAETQYF.

With regard to this clone: One end of the junction does not line up with germline, which may come from a read error. This rearrangement joins TRBV2 to TRBJ2-7; D ambiguous. Germline CDR1 SNHLY, CDR2 FYNNEI. This CDR3 has 12 amino acids. CDR3 amino acids: CASSELTSKRSF. The CDR3 DNA reads TGTGCCAGCAGTGAGTTGACTTCGAAGCGCAGCTTC. Full variable domain (missing parts from reference TRBV2 and TRBJ2-7): EPEVTQTPSHQVTQMGQEVILRCVPISNHLYFYWYRQILGQKVEFLVSFYNNEISEKSEIFDDQFSVERPDGSNFTLKIRSTKLEDSAMYFCASSELTSKRSFGPGTRLTVT.

The chain carries TRBV10-3 and TRBJ1-2, with 9 positions matching TRBD1. There are 14 residues in the CDR3. CDR1 is ENHRY and CDR2 is SYGVKD in the germline V gene. The J segment lost 8 bases and the V segment lost 2 bases, leaving 6 bases of the junction unmatched. DNA of the CDR3: TGTGCCATCAGTGAGACACAGGGGGCGGGGGGCTACACCTTC. Translation: CAISETQGAGGYTF.

The chain employs TRBV19 and TRBJ2-7; the D gene is possibly TRBD2 (6 bases). Trimming removed 8 bases from V and 2 bases from J, with 19 bases in between. The CDR3 contains 15 residues. From germline, CDR1 is LNHDA and CDR2 SQIVND (reference sequence). CDR3 amino acids: CASRDGLAPTYEQYF. Here the CDR3 DNA reads TGTGCCAGTCGGGATGGGCTAGCGCCAACCTACGAGCAGTACTTC.

The chain joins TRBV7-2 to TRBJ2-7, with D unresolved. Germline CDR1 and CDR2: SGHTA and FQGNSA. Trimming cost V 6 bases and J 3 bases, with 6 bases left between them. The CDR3 totals 11 residues. The chain's CDR3 is CASRLHYEQYF. DNA for the CDR3: TGTGCCAGCAGACTTCACTACGAGCAGTACTTC.

The J gene is TRBJ2-2, the V gene TRBV7-8; maybe TRBD2 (6 bases). This CDR3 contains 14 residues. V was shortened by 0 bases and J by 6 bases, with 8 bases between the two germline ends. Germline lookup yields CDR1 SGHVS and CDR2 FQNEAQ. CDR3: CASSLAGGAGELFF. DNA for the CDR3: TGTGCCAGCAGCTTAGCGGGAGGAGCCGGGGAGCTGTTTTTT.

This chain links TRBV2 with TRBJ1-3, with TRBD1 matching over 8 bases. Trimming at V came to 1 base and at J to 4 bases, leaving 6 bases not matched to a gene. This CDR3 region has 16 residues. Germline V gives CDR1 SNHLY, CDR2 FYNNEI. The CDR3 region is CASSEGRGHRGNTIYF. The CDR3 bases are TGTGCCAGCAGTGAAGGCAGGGGGCATAGAGGAAACACCATATATTTT.

This clone was recorded a few times. The chain couples TRBV5-1 to TRBJ1-1, with unresolved D. Germline V CDR1 and CDR2: SGHRS, YFSETQ. V was trimmed by 0 bases and J by 0 bases, leaving 6 bases between them. The CDR3 loop spans 14 amino acids. The DNA for the CDR3 is TGCGCCAGCAGCTTGGCGAGTTTGAACACTGAAGCTTTCTTT. This codes for CASSLASLNTEAFF. The full variable domain, in which reference TRBV5-1 and TRBJ1-1 provide the parts outside the CDR3, is KAGVTQTPRYLIKTRGQQVTLSCSPISGHRSVSWYQQTPGQGLQFLFEYFSETQRNKGNFPGRFSGRQFSNSRSEMNVSTLELGDSALYLCASSLASLNTEAFFGQGTRLTVV.

This chain links TRBV7-2 with TRBJ2-2; D gene unclear. This CDR3 is 10 amino acids long. Trimming took 9 bases from V and 7 from J, leaving 6 bases between them. Germline V gene sequence: CDR1 SGHTA, CDR2 FQGNSA. The CDR3 is CARKSGELFF. CDR3 sequence (DNA): TGTGCCAGGAAGAGCGGGGAGCTGTTTTTT.

This clone was seen just once. CDR3 DNA: TGTGCCAGCAGCTTGAACTGGGGGCGCCGGGACACTGAAGCTTTCTTT. This codes for CASSLNWGRRDTEAFF. V usage is TRBV5-4 and J usage is TRBJ1-1, with a weak D call TRBD1 (6 bases). V was cut by 1 base and J by 3 bases, with 16 bases left in between. The germline CDR1 and CDR2 sequences are SGHNT and YYREEE (reference sequence). The CDR3 is 16 amino acids.

The chain joins TRBV4-1 to TRBJ1-2; D is unresolved. This CDR3 contains 13 residues. Deletions cut 0 bases from V and 8 bases from J, with 10 bases between. The V gene's germline CDR1 is MGHRA and CDR2 YSYEKL. As DNA, the CDR3 is TGCGCCAGCAGCCAAGATGTGAGTAGCGGCTACACCTTC. Protein product: CASSQDVSSGYTF.

CDR3 sequence (DNA): TGTGCCACCAAGGGACAGGCTAATGAAAAACTGTTTTTT. This gives the protein CATKGQANEKLFF. This chain connects TRBV19 to TRBJ1-4; 8 bases are shared with TRBD1. CDR1 is LNHDA, CDR2 SQIVND, per germline (reference sequence). This CDR3 has 13 residues. V dropped 10 bases and J dropped 3; count of bases not matched to a gene: 4.

V gene TRBV7-2 combines with J gene TRBJ2-7, with D possibly matching TRBD1 (6 bases). Germline V gives CDR1 SGHTA, CDR2 FQGNSA. V lost 0 bases and J lost 1, with 10 bases in between. The CDR3 length is 15 residues. Written as DNA, the CDR3 is TGTGCCAGCAGCTTAGCTGGGGGCGAATCCTACGAGCAGTACTTC. It is translated as CASSLAGGESYEQYF.

This chain links TRBV28 with TRBJ2-7; 8 bases fit TRBD1. CDR3 length: 16 amino acids. The J segment lost 3 bases and the V segment lost 3 bases, leaving 10 bases of the junction unmatched. Germline-derived CDR1 and CDR2 are MDHEN and SYDVKM. The CDR3 loop is CASSFRATGANYEQYF. The DNA of the CDR3 is TGTGCCAGCAGTTTCCGCGCGACAGGGGCGAACTACGAGCAGTACTTC.

The chain carries TRBV6-4 and TRBJ1-1, with 9 bases identical to TRBD1. V trimming: 4 bases; J trimming: 0 bases; junction bases outside the gene matches: 3. This CDR3 contains 15 residues. Germline lookup yields CDR1 MRHNA and CDR2 SNTAGT. This chain's CDR3 is CASSVRTGVNTEAFF. The CDR3 coding sequence is TGTGCCAGCAGTGTCAGGACAGGGGTGAACACTGAAGCTTTCTTT.

The chain employs TRBV19 and TRBJ1-1, with D unresolved. The CDR3 sequence is 14 residues long. CDR1 is LNHDA, CDR2 SQIVND, per germline (reference sequence). V was trimmed by 4 bases and J by 6 bases, leaving 15 bases between them. In DNA, the CDR3 is TGTGCCAGTAGTAGGGCCCCAGAGAGGGCTGAAGCTTTCTTT. The encoded protein is CASSRAPERAEAFF.

The chain joins TRBV5-4 to TRBJ1-1; the D gene is possibly TRBD1 (6 bases). The V and J ends lost 2 bases and 1 base respectively, with 6 bases between them. Germline CDR1 and CDR2: SGHNT and YYREEE (reference sequence). The CDR3 extends over 13 amino acids. In nucleotides, the CDR3 is TGTGCCAGCAGCTTACAGGGGAACACTGAAGCTTTCTTT. Translating it yields CASSLQGNTEAFF.

The J gene is TRBJ1-5, the V gene TRBV2; 7 nucleotides match TRBD1. This CDR3 has 15 residues. The junction had 11 bases not matched to a gene; V was cut back by 3 bases and J by 9 bases. The germline V gene encodes CDR1 SNHLY and CDR2 FYNNEI. CDR3 sequence reads: CASSERGQGVWPQHF. CDR3 DNA: TGTGCCAGCAGTGAGAGAGGCCAGGGGGTCTGGCCCCAGCATTTT.

The chain combines TRBV7-9 with TRBJ2-4; TRBD1 matches 8 bases. The CDR3 covers 13 residues. The germline V gene has CDR1 SEHNR and CDR2 FQNEAQ (reference sequence). V gave up 6 bases and J gave up 8 bases; unmatched junction bases: 6. The CDR3 nucleotides are TGTGCCAGCAGGGTCGACAGGGGTGACATTCAGTACTTC. It encodes CASRVDRGDIQYF.

This chain connects TRBV5-8 to TRBJ1-5; D ambiguous. CDR3 length equals 17 residues. The V gene lost 3 bases and the J gene lost 2 bases, with 18 bases spanning the gap. Germline values: CDR1 SGHTS, CDR2 YDEGEE. This chain's CDR3 is CASSSGMWGVRNQPQHF. In nucleotides, the CDR3 is TGTGCCAGCAGCTCGGGGATGTGGGGTGTGCGCAATCAGCCCCAGCATTTT.